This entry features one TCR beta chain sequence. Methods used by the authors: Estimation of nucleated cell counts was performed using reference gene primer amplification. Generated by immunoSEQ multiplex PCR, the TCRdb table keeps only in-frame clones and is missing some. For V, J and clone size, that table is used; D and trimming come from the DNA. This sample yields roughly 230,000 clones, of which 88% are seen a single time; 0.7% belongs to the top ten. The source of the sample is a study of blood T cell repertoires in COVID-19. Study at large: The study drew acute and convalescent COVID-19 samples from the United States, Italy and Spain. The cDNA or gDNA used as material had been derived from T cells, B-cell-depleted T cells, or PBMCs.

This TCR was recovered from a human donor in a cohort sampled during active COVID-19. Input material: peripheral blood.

CDR3 nucleotides: TGTGCCAGTATCCCGACAGGGAGGTTCCCTCAGCCCCAGCATTTT. This gives the protein CASIPTGRFPQPQHF. V and J are TRBV19 and TRBJ1-5, with 7 positions matching TRBD1. With 7 bases clipped from V and 6 bases from J, the junction kept 12 bases outside the gene matches. This CDR3 spans 15 amino acids. Germline V gene lookup returns CDR1 LNHDA and CDR2 SQIVND (reference sequence).